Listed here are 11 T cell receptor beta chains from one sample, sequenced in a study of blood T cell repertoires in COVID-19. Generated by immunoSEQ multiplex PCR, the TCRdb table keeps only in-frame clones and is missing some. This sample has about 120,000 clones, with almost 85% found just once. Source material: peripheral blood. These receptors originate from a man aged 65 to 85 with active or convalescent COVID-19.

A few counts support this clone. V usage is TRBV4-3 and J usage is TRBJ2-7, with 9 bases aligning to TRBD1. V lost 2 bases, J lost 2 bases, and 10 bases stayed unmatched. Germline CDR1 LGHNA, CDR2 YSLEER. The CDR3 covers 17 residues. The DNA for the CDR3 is TGCGCCAGCAGCCAATCCGCCACAGGGGGCAATACCTACGAGCAGTACTTC. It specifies CASSQSATGGNTYEQYF.

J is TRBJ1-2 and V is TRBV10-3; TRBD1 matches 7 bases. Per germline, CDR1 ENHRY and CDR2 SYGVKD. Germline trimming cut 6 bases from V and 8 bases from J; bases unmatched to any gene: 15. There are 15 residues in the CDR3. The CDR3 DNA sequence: TGTGCCATCAGGTTGGACAGTCAGGGGGATGCGGGCTACACCTTC. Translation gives CAIRLDSQGDAGYTF.

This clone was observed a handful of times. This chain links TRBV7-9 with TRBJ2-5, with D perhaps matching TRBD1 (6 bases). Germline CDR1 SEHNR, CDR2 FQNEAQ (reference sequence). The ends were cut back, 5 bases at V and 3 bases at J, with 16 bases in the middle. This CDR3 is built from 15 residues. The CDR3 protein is CASSATGIREETQYF. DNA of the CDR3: TGTGCCAGCAGCGCTACAGGGATCCGGGAAGAGACCCAGTACTTC.

CDR3: CASSTNHRDGQYYGYTF. The CDR3 bases are TGTGCCAGCAGCACCAATCACCGGGACGGACAGTACTATGGCTACACCTTC. The chain couples TRBV7-2 to TRBJ1-2, with D perhaps matching TRBD1 (6 bases). Deletions cut 5 bases from V and 3 bases from J, with 22 bases between. CDR3 length: 17 amino acids. Per germline, CDR1 SGHTA and CDR2 FQGNSA.

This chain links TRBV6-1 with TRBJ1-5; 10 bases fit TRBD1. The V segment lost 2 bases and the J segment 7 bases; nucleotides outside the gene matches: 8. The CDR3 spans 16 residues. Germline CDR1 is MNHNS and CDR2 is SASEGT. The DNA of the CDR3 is TGTGCCAGCAGTGAAATGACAGGGGGCGCGGGGCAGCCCCAGCATTTT. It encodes CASSEMTGGAGQPQHF.

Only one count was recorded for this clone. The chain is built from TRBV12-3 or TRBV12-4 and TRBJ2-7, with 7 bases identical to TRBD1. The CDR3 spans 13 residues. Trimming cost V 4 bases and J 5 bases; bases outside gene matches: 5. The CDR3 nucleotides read TGTGCCAGCAGTTCAAGCGACAGGGACGAGCAGTACTTC. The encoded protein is CASSSSDRDEQYF.

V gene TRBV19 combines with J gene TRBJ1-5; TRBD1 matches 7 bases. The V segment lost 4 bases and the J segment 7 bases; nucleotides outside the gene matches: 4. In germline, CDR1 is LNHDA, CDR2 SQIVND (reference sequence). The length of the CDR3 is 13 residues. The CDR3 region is CASSTDRAQPQHF. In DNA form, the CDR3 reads TGTGCCAGTAGTACCGACAGGGCACAGCCCCAGCATTTT.

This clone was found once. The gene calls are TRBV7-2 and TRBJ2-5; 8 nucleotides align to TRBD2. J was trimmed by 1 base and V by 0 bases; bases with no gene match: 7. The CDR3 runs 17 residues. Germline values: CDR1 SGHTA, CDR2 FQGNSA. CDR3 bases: TGTGCCAGCAGCTTAGCGTGGACGGGAGGGTTCCAAGAGACCCAGTACTTC. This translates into CASSLAWTGGFQETQYF.

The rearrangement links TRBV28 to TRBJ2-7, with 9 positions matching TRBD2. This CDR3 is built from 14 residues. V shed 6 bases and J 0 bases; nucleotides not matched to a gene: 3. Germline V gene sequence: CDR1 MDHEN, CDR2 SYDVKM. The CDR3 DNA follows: TGTGCCAGCAGGTCTAGCGGGGACTCCTACGAGCAGTACTTC. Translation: CASRSSGDSYEQYF.

CDR3 sequence: CASSQEGRNYGYTF. In nucleotides, the CDR3 is TGCGCCAGCAGCCAAGAGGGCAGAAACTATGGCTACACCTTC. V usage is TRBV4-3 and J usage is TRBJ1-2; D remains unclear. Trimming stripped 0 bases from V and 2 bases from J, with 7 bases between. CDR1 is LGHNA and CDR2 is YSLEER in the germline V gene. The CDR3 spans 14 residues.

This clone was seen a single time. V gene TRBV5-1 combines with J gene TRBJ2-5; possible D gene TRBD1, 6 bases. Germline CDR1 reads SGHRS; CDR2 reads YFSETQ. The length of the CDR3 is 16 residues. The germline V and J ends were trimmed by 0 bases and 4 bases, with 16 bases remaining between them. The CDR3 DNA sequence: TGCGCCAGCAGCTTGGGCGCACTAGGGGGTGGAGAGACCCAGTACTTC. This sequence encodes CASSLGALGGGETQYF.